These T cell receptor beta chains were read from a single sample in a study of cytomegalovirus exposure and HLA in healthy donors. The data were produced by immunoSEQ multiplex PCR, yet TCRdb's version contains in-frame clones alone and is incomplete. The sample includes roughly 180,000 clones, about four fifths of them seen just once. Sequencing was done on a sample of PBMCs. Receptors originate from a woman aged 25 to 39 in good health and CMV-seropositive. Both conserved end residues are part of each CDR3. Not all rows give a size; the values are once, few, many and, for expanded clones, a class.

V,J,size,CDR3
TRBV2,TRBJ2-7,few,CASSEGAGDYEQYF
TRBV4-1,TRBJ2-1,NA,CASSQDTGGAYNEQFF
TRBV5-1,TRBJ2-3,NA,CASSSSGAGGWDTQYF
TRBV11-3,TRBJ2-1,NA,CASSSAGGPYNEQFF
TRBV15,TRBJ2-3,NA,CATWRDTDTQYF
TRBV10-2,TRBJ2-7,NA,CASSDLTSGRGTYEQYF
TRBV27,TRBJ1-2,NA,CASGGQVNYGYTF
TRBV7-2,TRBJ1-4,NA,CASSHLGEVNEKLFF
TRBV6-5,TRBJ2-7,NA,CASSPSQGPYEQYF
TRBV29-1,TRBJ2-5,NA,CCGAGGGTQYF
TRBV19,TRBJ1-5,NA,CASHPTVRGPQHF
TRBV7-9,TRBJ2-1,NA,CATSGGYNEQFF
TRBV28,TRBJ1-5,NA,CASKGRRSGGGNQPQHF
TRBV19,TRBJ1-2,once,CASSITRNKGYTF
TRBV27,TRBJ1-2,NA,CASSFFSGNYGYTF
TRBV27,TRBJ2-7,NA,CASRYLAGGYYEQYF
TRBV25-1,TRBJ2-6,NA,CASGVSGANVLTF
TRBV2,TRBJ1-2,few,CASMQANYGYTF
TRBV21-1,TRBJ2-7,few,CARLARYEQYF
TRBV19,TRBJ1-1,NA,CASRRQTEAFF
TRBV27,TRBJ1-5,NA,CASSLLGQGNQPQHF
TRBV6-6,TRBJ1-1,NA,CASSRTRLNTEAFF
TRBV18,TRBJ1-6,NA,CASSPTRQGFGNSPLHF
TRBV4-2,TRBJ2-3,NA,CASSQSAPGTGDLTDTQYF
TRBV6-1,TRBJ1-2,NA,CASRRDRGRFDGYTF
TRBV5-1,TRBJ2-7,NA,CASSLEVGPTYEQYF
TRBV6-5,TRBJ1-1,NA,CASSRWTEAFF
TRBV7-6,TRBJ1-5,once,CASSLAPTVAYSNQPQHF
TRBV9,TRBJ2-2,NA,CASSVDFSLANTGELFF
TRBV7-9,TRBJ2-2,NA,CASSLELPGHPTGELFF
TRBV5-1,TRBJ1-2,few,CASSLVSGDYGYTF
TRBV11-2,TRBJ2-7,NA,CASSTDGGSAYEQYF